This T cell receptor (beta chain) comes out of a study of CD8+ T cells in alopecia areata. Study results and caveats: Normal-skin resident alphabeta T cells also appear among scalp sample sequences. Relative to normal scalp, lesional scalp, especially alopecia totalis/universalis, showed higher clonality.

Turning to this clone: The antigen is undetermined. Other DNA sequences from this sample encode an identical CDR3 as well.

Individuals with alopecia areata gave both lesional scalp punch biopsies and peripheral blood for collection. This CDR3 has 12 residues. Germline lookup yields CDR1 SGDLS and CDR2 YYNGEE. Between the trimmed V and J ends, which lost 2 bases and 8 bases, there was a span of 5 bases. Sequencing relied on a cDNA template that was reverse transcribed from extracted RNA. The assay was immunoSEQ multiplex PCR, and TCRdb's table has in-frame clones only and misses some. The sample holds roughly 250,000 clones, roughly two thirds seen once. This clonotype originated in a human donor with alopecia areata. Source: CD4+ T cells sorted from blood, taken at week 0. The genes are TRBV9 and TRBJ1-6; D is perhaps TRBD1 (5 bases). The CDR3 spells CASSVGDSPLHF. CDR3 bases: TGTGCCAGCAGCGTGGGGGATTCACCCCTCCACTTT.